This entry features one T cell receptor beta chain sequence. As yet, its antigen is unknown. This CDR3 is built from 14 residues. The germline CDR1 and CDR2 sequences are SNHLY and FYNNEI. Between the trimmed V and J ends, which lost 6 bases and 1 base, there was a span of 12 bases. The data derive from a study of T cell repertoires in cytomegalovirus infection. The wider study: Carrying CMV and the relevant HLA type showed in public TCR beta signatures. Study outcomes and limitations: The cumulative frequency of public TCR beta families identified carriers of CMV plus the relevant HLA. It was HLA-C-restricted CMV-specific TCR beta clonotypes that dominated the response ex vivo.

TCRdb used MiXCR to reprocess the reads, holding one entry per CDR3 protein. The table records some 350,000 distinct CDR3 sequences, 15% to 20% of them present only once. J is TRBJ1-1 and V is TRBV2, with D perhaps TRBD1 (5 bases). This clonotype was obtained from a human donor in good health (CMV status not recorded). Some clones in this sample may be carry-over from other donors' samples. The specimen was PBMCs. The CDR3 region is CASRRNQGNTEAFF. CDR3 DNA sequence: TGTGCCAGCAGACGAAACCAGGGGAACACTGAAGCTTTCTTT.